Following are 25 T cell receptor beta chains from one sample sequenced in a study of metastatic and nonmetastatic thyroid tumors. Nobody among the patients had been given any treatment before thyroid surgery. With MiXCR, TCRdb called clones anew from the PCR reads. The repertoire holds around 34,000 clones, approximately 15% seen once, with roughly a fifth in the top ten. The sequenced material came from blood. These receptors came from a male donor with papillary thyroid cancer or a benign thyroid nodule (not recorded which). Some clones in this sample may be carry-over from other donors' samples.

This clone was recorded many times. The chain employs TRBV6-1 and TRBJ1-2, with TRBD1 as a possible D gene (5 bases). Germline assignment: CDR1 MNHNS and CDR2 SASEGT. This CDR3 is 15 amino acids long. Between the trimmed V and J ends, which lost 7 bases and 0 bases, there was a span of 15 bases. The CDR3 DNA sequence: TGTGCCAGCACTTCCGGGACCACTACTAACTATGGCTACACCTTC. It yields the protein CASTSGTTTNYGYTF.

Many counts were recorded for this clone. V usage is TRBV12-3 or TRBV12-4 and J usage is TRBJ1-4, with D maybe TRBD1 (5 bases). V lost 5 bases to trimming and J lost 0 bases, with 10 bases between them. This CDR3 comprises 15 residues. As DNA, the CDR3 is TGTGCCAGCAGTCCCCAGGGTGCAACTAATGAAAAACTGTTTTTT. This codes for CASSPQGATNEKLFF.

This clone appeared many times. CDR3 sequence (DNA): TGTGCCTGCCCGACAGGGTCCAATTCACCCCTCCACTTT. Protein: CACPTGSNSPLHF. The rearrangement uses TRBV30 and TRBJ1-6, with 7 bases matching TRBD1. There are 13 residues in the CDR3. Trimming cost V 6 bases and J 7 bases; bases outside gene matches: 6. Germline assignment: CDR1 GTSNPN and CDR2 SVGIG (reference sequence).

The sample holds many counts of this clone. The V and J genes are TRBV7-2 and TRBJ2-2; D is ambiguous. Germline CDR1 reads SGHTA; CDR2 reads FQGNSA. Trimming shortened V by 1 base and J by 1 base, and 4 bases separated the two germline ends. The length of the CDR3 is 14 residues. As DNA, the CDR3 is TGTGCCAGCAGCTTAGTCGGGAACACCGGGGAGCTGTTTTTT. Translating it yields CASSLVGNTGELFF. Based on the CDR3 plus reference TRBV7-2 and TRBJ2-2, the full variable domain is GAGVSQSPSNKVTEKGKDVELRCDPISGHTALYWYRQSLGQGLEFLIYFQGNSAPDKSGLPSDRFSAERTGGSVSTLTIQRTQQEDSAVYLCASSLVGNTGELFFGEGSRLTVL.

This clone was counted ten times or more. The chain has TRBV6-1 and TRBJ2-1, with D maybe TRBD1 (6 bases). V was clipped by 0 bases and J by 10 bases, with 22 bases between them. Per the germline V gene, CDR1 is MNHNS and CDR2 is SASEGT. This CDR3 has 17 residues. The CDR3 bases are TGTGCCAGCAGTGAAGCGCGAGGGGGTCACCCCTCTCAGGAGCAGTTCTTC. Translating it yields CASSEARGGHPSQEQFF.

This chain links TRBV6-2 or TRBV6-3 with TRBJ2-7; a possible D gene is TRBD2 (5 bases). The CDR3 loop spans 13 amino acids. Germline V gene lookup returns CDR1 MNHEY and CDR2 SVGEGT. V dropped 6 bases and J dropped 4 bases, with 13 bases sitting between them. The CDR3 DNA is TGTGCCAGCAGGATGAATGCGGGTTACGAGCAGTACTTC. It is translated as CASRMNAGYEQYF.

This clone came up many times. Different DNA sequences within this sample yield the same CDR3. The V gene is TRBV6-1, the J gene TRBJ1-1; possibly TRBD1 for D (5 bases). This CDR3 is built from 15 residues. CDR1 is MNHNS, CDR2 SASEGT, per germline. V lost 6 bases and J 4 bases, leaving 18 bases between the germline ends. The CDR3 coding sequence is TGTGCCAGCAGAGGGGATCTGGTGATGGTCACTGAAGCTTTCTTT. Translation: CASRGDLVMVTEAFF.

About this clone itself: This may come from a read error, since a much larger clone is one base off. The rearrangement links TRBV5-6 to TRBJ1-2; D gene ambiguous. Germline V gene sequence: CDR1 SGHDT, CDR2 YYEEEE. CDR3 length: 14 amino acids. Between the trimmed V and J ends, which lost 4 bases and 8 bases, there was a span of 18 bases. CDR3 in amino acids: CASSPLVPATGYTF. In DNA, the CDR3 is TGTGCCAGCAGCCCCCTCGTGCCGGCGACAGGCTACACCTTC. The full variable domain, rest sourced from reference TRBV5-6 and TRBJ1-2, is DAGVTQSPTHLIKTRGQQVTLRCSPKSGHDTVSWYQQALGQGPQFIFQYYEEEERQRGNFPDRFSGHQFPNYSSELNVNALLLGDSALYLCASSPLVPATGYTFGSGTRLTVV.

At least ten counts were recorded for this clone. The chain is built from TRBV25-1 and TRBJ1-4, with D unclear. CDR3 length: 12 residues. Germline loops: CDR1 MGHDK, CDR2 SYGVNS. Trimming took off 2 bases at V and 8 bases at J, with 6 bases between the two ends. CDR3 in DNA: TGTGCCAGCAGTGAAAATAGGGAAAAACTGTTTTTT. Encoded protein: CASSENREKLFF.

The CDR3 DNA sequence: TGTGCCAGCAGTAACTACGAGCAGTACTTC. It encodes CASSNYEQYF. This chain links TRBV12-3 or TRBV12-4 with TRBJ2-7; D not resolved. The CDR3 has 10 residues. V was trimmed by 5 bases and J by 3 bases, leaving 2 bases between them.

On this clone: One junction end disagrees with the germline gene, perhaps due to a read error. The chain carries TRBV3-1 and TRBJ1-2; D remains unclear. The CDR3 totals 14 residues. Germline assignment: CDR1 LGHDT and CDR2 YNNKEL (reference sequence). The CDR3 nucleotides are TGTGCCAGCATCCAAGGCGTAGGGATCTATGGCGACACCTTC. It encodes CASIQGVGIYGDTF.

There are many counts of this clone. J is TRBJ2-1 and V is TRBV12-3 or TRBV12-4, with 10 bases lining up with TRBD2. The CDR3 has 15 amino acids. Trimming removed 5 bases from V and 7 bases from J; junction bases left unmatched: 8. The CDR3 nucleotides are TGTGCCAGCAGTGAACTAGCGGGGTCTATTAATGAGCAGTTCTTC. Translated: CASSELAGSINEQFF.

This clone was found many times. The CDR3 region has the DNA TGTGCCAGTAGTATAGGGGGGACATCCTCACGGCGCTCCTACAATGAGCAGTTCTTC. It translates to CASSIGGTSSRRSYNEQFF. This sequence joins TRBV19 and TRBJ2-1; D might be TRBD1 (6 bases). Trimming took 1 base from V and 0 from J, leaving 19 bases between them. Germline-derived CDR1 and CDR2 are LNHDA and SQIVND (reference sequence). CDR3 length: 19 residues.

This clone has ten or more counts. The genes are TRBV28 and TRBJ2-7; possibly TRBD1 or TRBD2 for D (5 bases each). The V end lost 5 bases, the J end lost 4 bases, and 21 bases lay between the germline ends. The CDR3 has 16 amino acids. Germline V gene sequence: CDR1 MDHEN, CDR2 SYDVKM. The CDR3 protein is CASSPPPPGRLYEQYF. DNA for the CDR3: TGTGCCAGCAGTCCCCCACCTCCGGGACGGTTGTACGAGCAGTACTTC.

This clone occurred many times. J is TRBJ1-1 and V is TRBV13; D remains unclear. The CDR3 has 13 amino acids. V lost 3 bases, J lost 10 bases, and 15 bases lay in between. Per the germline V gene, CDR1 is PRHDT and CDR2 is FYEKMQ (reference sequence). The CDR3 here is CASSLGRSLGAFF. CDR3 DNA: TGTGCCAGCAGCTTGGGTCGAAGCCTTGGAGCTTTCTTT.

This clone was picked up many times. V usage is TRBV7-2 and J usage is TRBJ2-1, with 11 bases lining up with TRBD2. The CDR3 runs to 15 residues. Losses at the gene ends were 1 base for V and 16 bases for J; bases not matched to a gene: 12. Germline V gene data show CDR1 as SGHTA and CDR2 as FQGNSA. This CDR3 reads CASSLGGTSGRSIFF. The CDR3 nucleotides are TGTGCCAGCAGCTTAGGCGGCACTAGCGGGAGATCCATCTTCTTC.

This clone showed up many times. The CDR3 region is CATRTGLSSYNEQFF. The CDR3 DNA sequence: TGTGCCACCCGGACAGGGCTAAGCTCCTACAATGAGCAGTTCTTC. The J gene is TRBJ2-1, the V gene TRBV15; 8 bases fit TRBD1. Germline values: CDR1 LNHNV, CDR2 YYDKDF (reference sequence). The CDR3 sequence is 15 residues long. V gave up 8 bases and J gave up 0 bases; unmatched junction bases: 6.

At least ten counts were recorded for this clone. V gene TRBV27 combines with J gene TRBJ2-1, with 12 positions matching TRBD2. Germline lookup yields CDR1 MNHEY and CDR2 SMNVEV (reference sequence). With 6 bases clipped from V and 8 bases from J, the junction kept 5 bases outside the gene matches. CDR3 length equals 14 residues. CDR3 protein: CASSASGRADEQFF. The CDR3 DNA follows: TGTGCCAGCAGCGCTAGCGGGAGGGCGGATGAGCAGTTCTTC.

This clone was seen many times. Distinct nucleotide sequences in the sample also encode this CDR3. The V and J genes are TRBV2 and TRBJ2-7; D unclear. V was cut by 2 bases and J by 4 bases, with 18 bases left in between. This CDR3 has 16 amino acids. Germline loops: CDR1 SNHLY, CDR2 FYNNEI. The CDR3 protein is CASSESESLDWYEQYF. As DNA, the CDR3 is TGTGCCAGCAGTGAATCCGAAAGTCTAGACTGGTACGAGCAGTACTTC.

The chain recombines TRBV7-4 with TRBJ2-3; D possibly corresponds to TRBD1 (6 bases). CDR1 is SGHVT, CDR2 SQSDAQ, per germline. This CDR3 has 16 residues. Trimming cost V 1 base and J 6 bases, with 17 bases left between them. The DNA of the CDR3 is TGTGCCAGCAGCTTAGAGGGGGTATGGAGTACCGATACGCAGTATTTT. Amino acid sequence: CASSLEGVWSTDTQYF.

This clone was observed at least ten times. V gene TRBV4-3 combines with J gene TRBJ2-2, with 7 positions matching TRBD1. CDR3 length: 18 residues. Trimming at V came to 3 bases and at J to 5 bases, leaving 15 bases not matched to a gene. Germline CDR1 LGHNA, CDR2 YSLEER. DNA for the CDR3: TGCGCCAGCAGCCAGGCGAGGGGGACAGACCTAAGGACCGGGGAGCTGTTTTTT. Its protein product is CASSQARGTDLRTGELFF.

This clone was seen at least ten times. This chain uses TRBV9 with TRBJ1-3, with 7 positions matching TRBD1. The CDR3 extends over 15 amino acids. From germline, CDR1 is SGDLS and CDR2 YYNGEE. V dropped 4 bases and J dropped 0; count of bases not matched to a gene: 4. CDR3 protein: CASSLTGASGNTIYF. In DNA form, the CDR3 reads TGTGCCAGCAGCTTAACAGGGGCCTCTGGAAACACCATATATTTT.

This clone was detected ten times or more. This chain joins TRBV28 and TRBJ2-1, with TRBD2 matching over 12 bases. CDR1 and CDR2 from the germline V gene are MDHEN and SYDVKM. With V trimmed by 4 bases and J by 9 bases, 10 bases remained unmatched. CDR3 length: 16 amino acids. CDR3 bases: TGTGCCAGCAGTTCTCCCGGGACTAGCGGGTATCTTGAGCAGTTCTTC. Translation: CASSSPGTSGYLEQFF. Using reference TRBV28 and TRBJ2-1 for the parts outside the CDR3, the full variable domain is DVKVTQSSRYLVKRTGEKVFLECVQDMDHENMFWYRQDPGLGLRLIYFSYDVKMKEKGDIPEGYSVSREKKERFSLILESASTNQTSMYLCASSSPGTSGYLEQFFGPGTRLTVL.

This clone was detected ten times or more. The V gene is TRBV20-1, the J gene TRBJ1-2; D may be TRBD1 (6 bases). The germline V gene has CDR1 DFQATT and CDR2 SNEGSKA (reference sequence). This CDR3 is built from 11 residues. The V and J ends lost 5 bases and 5 bases respectively, with 9 bases between them. The CDR3 region has the DNA TGCAGTGCTGCTACAGGGTATGGCTACACCTTC. Translated, it gives CSAATGYGYTF.

This clone was seen ten or more times. The chain joins TRBV5-6 to TRBJ1-1, with D unresolved. The CDR3 is 13 residues long. The V end lost 3 bases, the J end lost 7 bases, and 13 bases lay between the germline ends. CDR1 and CDR2 from the germline V gene are SGHDT and YYEEEE. The CDR3 loop reads CASSYMAGSEAFF. For the CDR3, the DNA is TGTGCCAGCAGCTATATGGCGGGGAGTGAAGCTTTCTTT.